Listed below are T cell receptor beta chains from one sample, sequenced in a study of regulatory T cells in long-lasting Graves disease. TCRdb reanalysed the multiplex PCR reads using MiXCR and keeps one entry per CDR3 protein. This sample yields 370,000 or so distinct CDR3 sequences, of which under 20% are seen a single time; 20% to 25% belongs to the top ten. The same sample was also used in a study of T cells in Graves' hyperthyroidism and ophthalmopathy.

Sequences were derived from peripheral blood mononuclear cells (PBMCs), sampled at new diagnosis, from a patient treated with antithyroid drugs. The source of these receptors is a woman aged 18-30 years with Graves disease. CDR3s include the opening cysteine and the closing phenylalanine or tryptophan. D genes are given only for firm matches. The listing skips clone size in some rows; elsewhere it reads once, few, many or a size class.

v_call	j_call	d_call	clone_size	cdr3_nt	cdr3_aa
TRBV29-1	TRBJ1-1	.	many	TGCAGCGCTGATATGGGGGGGATGAACACTGAAGCTTTCTTT	CSADMGGMNTEAFF
TRBV7-9	TRBJ2-7	TRBD1	many	TGTGCCAGCAGCCCTACCGGGACAGGGTTCCACGAGCAGTACTTC	CASSPTGTGFHEQYF
TRBV28	TRBJ1-2	.	many	TGTGCCAGCAGTTCCCTGGGGGGAAGCTATGGCTACACCTTC	CASSSLGGSYGYTF
TRBV3-1	TRBJ2-1	.	many	TGTGCCAGCAGCCAAGATCCCGGTACCGAGCAGTTCTTC	CASSQDPGTEQFF
TRBV20-1	TRBJ2-5	TRBD2	many	TGCAGTGCTAGAGGTTCTAGCGGGCGGGGAGAGACCCAGTACTTC	CSARGSSGRGETQYF
TRBV7-8	TRBJ1-5	TRBD1	many	TGTGCCAGCAGCCCCCAGACAGGGAGAAATCAGCCCCAGCATTTT	CASSPQTGRNQPQHF
TRBV5-1	TRBJ1-3	.	many	TGCGCCAGCAGCTTGGACAGGGCAACTGGAAACACCATATATTTT	CASSLDRATGNTIYF
TRBV29-1	TRBJ1-6	.	few	TGCAGCGTTGGGGGCGGGGATTCACCCCTCCACTTT	CSVGGGDSPLHF
TRBV5-1	TRBJ2-7	.	many	TGCGCCAGCAGCACCACCCGGACGTCCTACGAGCAGTACTTC	CASSTTRTSYEQYF
TRBV7-2	TRBJ2-7	TRBD1	many	TGTGCCAGCAGCTCGACAGGGTTGACCTACGAGCAGTACTTC	CASSSTGLTYEQYF
TRBV15	TRBJ2-2	TRBD2	many	TGTGCCACCAGCAAAGCACCTAGCGGGAGGGATGGGGAGCTGTTTTTT	CATSKAPSGRDGELFF
TRBV6-1	TRBJ2-3	.	many	TGTGCCAGCACCTTCTCGGCAGCGGCCACAGATACGCAGTATTTT	CASTFSAAATDTQYF
TRBV5-1	TRBJ2-6	.	many	TGCGCCAGCAGCTTGTCCAGCCCGACACCTGGGGCCAACGTCCTGACTTTC	CASSLSSPTPGANVLTF
TRBV5-1	TRBJ2-7	TRBD1	many	TGCGCCAGCAGACGGACAGGGGGCGGATACTACGAGCAGTACTTC	CASRRTGGGYYEQYF
TRBV5-6	TRBJ2-7	.	few	TGTGCCAGCAGCTTGAGATTTGATGGGGGCGACTACGAGCAGTACTTC	CASSLRFDGGDYEQYF
TRBV6-1	TRBJ2-3	TRBD2	many	TGTGCCAGCAGTGAAAGACTAGCGGGGCCACTCACAGATACGCAGTATTTT	CASSERLAGPLTDTQYF
TRBV19	TRBJ2-7	.	.	TGTGCCAGTAGTAAATCGCAGGGCGTCGTGTACGAGCAGTACTTC	CASSKSQGVVYEQYF
TRBV6-1	TRBJ2-6	.	few	TGTGCCAGCATGCAGCTGCAGAGCTCTGGGGCCGACGTCCTGACTTTC	CASMQLQSSGADVLTF
TRBV27	TRBJ2-1	.	many	TGTGCCAGCAGTTTACCCCAACTTGGTAGCGTCTCCTACAATGAGCAGTTCTTC	CASSLPQLGSVSYNEQFF
TRBV11-2	TRBJ2-3	.	many	TGTGCCAGCAGCTTCAGGAGCCGCACAGATACGCAGTATTTT	CASSFRSRTDTQYF
TRBV6-1	TRBJ2-7	.	many	TGTGCCAGCAGCAGGGCGCTACGAACCGAGCAGTACTTC	CASSRALRTEQYF
TRBV6-5	TRBJ2-7	.	many	TGTGCCAGCAGTTACCTAGGAGTTAGCTCCTACGAGCAGTACTTC	CASSYLGVSSYEQYF
TRBV7-2	TRBJ2-4	.	.	TGTGCCAGCAGCTTAGGGGACATTAACATTCAGTACTTC	CASSLGDINIQYF
TRBV5-1	TRBJ2-2	.	many	TGCGCCAGCAGCGGCCAGGGGCTACCGGACACCGGGGAGCTGTTTTTT	CASSGQGLPDTGELFF
TRBV24-1	TRBJ2-1	TRBD2	many	TGTGCCACCAGCGTCGGCGGGGGGGCCTACAATGAGCAGTTCTTC	CATSVGGGAYNEQFF
TRBV19	TRBJ1-1	.	few	TGTGCCAGTACGGGGGGCAGGAACACTGAAGCTTTCTTT	CASTGGRNTEAFF
TRBV29-1	TRBJ1-1	.	.	TGCAGCTTTTGTACGGGAACTGAAGCTTTCTTT	CSFCTGTEAFF
TRBV2	TRBJ1-2	.	many	TGTGCCAGCAGTGTAAGGCAGGGAACAAGAAGCTACACCTTC	CASSVRQGTRSYTF
TRBV20-1	TRBJ2-1	.	.	TGCAGTCCCAAGGAGTCCCATGAGCAGTTCTTC	CSPKESHEQFF
TRBV18	TRBJ2-3	TRBD2	.	TGTGCCAGCTCTAACGGACTAGCGGGAGCCGGGGATACGCAGTATTTT	CASSNGLAGAGDTQYF
TRBV12-3/TRBV12-4	TRBJ1-6	.	.	TGTGCCAGCAGTTTATTTAACTCCTATAATTCACCCCTCCACTTT	CASSLFNSYNSPLHF
TRBV7-2	TRBJ1-5	.	many	TGTGCCAGCAGCTTAGGGGGTCGTGGATCGCACCAGCCCCAGCATTTT	CASSLGGRGSHQPQHF
TRBV19	TRBJ1-1	.	.	TGTGCCAGTAGTATGGGCAGTCAATCAGCTGAAGCTTTCTTT	CASSMGSQSAEAFF
TRBV10-2	TRBJ2-2	.	.	TGCGCCAGCATTCGTTTAACCGGGGAGCTGTTTTTT	CASIRLTGELFF
TRBV20-1	TRBJ1-5	TRBD1	.	TGCAGTGCGGATACAGGGGGCCGTCAGCCCCAGCATTTT	CSADTGGRQPQHF
TRBV7-9	TRBJ1-1	TRBD1	few	TGTGCCAGCAGCTTTCAGGGGGAAGGGACTGAAGCTTTCTTT	CASSFQGEGTEAFF
TRBV11-2	TRBJ1-1	.	.	TGTGCCAGCAGCTTGGGGCCCTGGGGCACTGAAGCTTTCTTT	CASSLGPWGTEAFF
TRBV25-1	TRBJ2-7	.	few	TGTGCCAGCAGCCACATGGGGAGCTCCTACGAGCAGTACTTC	CASSHMGSSYEQYF
TRBV5-5	TRBJ2-7	.	many	TGTGCCAGCAGCTTGTTTCGCAGTTCGACCGAGCAGTACTTC	CASSLFRSSTEQYF
TRBV6-5	TRBJ2-3	.	.	TGTGCCAGCAGTTATTCTCAGGGCTTCGGGCAGTATTTT	CASSYSQGFGQYF
TRBV28	TRBJ2-5	.	many	TGTGCCAGCAACAGGGGGGGCCTAGAGACCCAGTACTTC	CASNRGGLETQYF
TRBV7-2	TRBJ1-6	TRBD1	few	TGTGCCAGCAGCTTACAGCTCGGGACAGGGAATTCACCCCTCCACTTT	CASSLQLGTGNSPLHF